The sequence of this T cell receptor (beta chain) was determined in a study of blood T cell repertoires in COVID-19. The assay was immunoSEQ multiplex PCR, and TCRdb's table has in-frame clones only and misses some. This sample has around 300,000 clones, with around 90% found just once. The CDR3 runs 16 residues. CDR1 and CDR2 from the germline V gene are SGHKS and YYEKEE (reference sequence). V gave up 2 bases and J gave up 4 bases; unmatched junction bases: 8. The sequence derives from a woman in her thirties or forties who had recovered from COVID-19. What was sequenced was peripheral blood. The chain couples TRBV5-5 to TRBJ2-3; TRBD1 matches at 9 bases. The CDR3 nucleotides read TGTGCCAGCAGCTTCGGACAGGGGTTTAGGTCAGATACGCAGTATTTT. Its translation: CASSFGQGFRSDTQYF.